Here is one T cell receptor (beta chain) with its context. What it binds is unknown. These data originate in a study of a mutant IDH1 vaccine in newly diagnosed glioma. Study context: In some groups vaccination began 4-6 weeks post-radiotherapy; others received it with temozolomide. Earlier care involved radiotherapy, temozolomide, or both, and the majority received both.

The V segment lost 5 bases and the J segment 7 bases; nucleotides outside the gene matches: 19. Looked up from germline, CDR1 is PRHDT and CDR2 is FYEKMQ (reference sequence). This CDR3 is built from 17 residues. The table came from immunoSEQ multiplex PCR; TCRdb's copy has only in-frame clones and leaves some out. The sample has tens of thousands of clones; 75% to 85% are singletons. As to time point: week 23, last vaccination. What each vaccine dose contained was 300 ug of mutant IDH1 20-mer peptide, accompanied by topical imiquimod. The sequenced sample was PBMCs, obtained from a glioma patient whose treatment included an IDH1 peptide vaccine. The receptor's source is a man aged 40-49 years with glioma. This rearrangement joins TRBV13 to TRBJ2-5; TRBD1 aligns across 7 bases. In DNA form, the CDR3 reads TGTGCCAGCAGCCATCTATCAGAAAGACAGGGAAGGGGGACCCAGTACTTC. Protein sequence: CASSHLSERQGRGTQYF.